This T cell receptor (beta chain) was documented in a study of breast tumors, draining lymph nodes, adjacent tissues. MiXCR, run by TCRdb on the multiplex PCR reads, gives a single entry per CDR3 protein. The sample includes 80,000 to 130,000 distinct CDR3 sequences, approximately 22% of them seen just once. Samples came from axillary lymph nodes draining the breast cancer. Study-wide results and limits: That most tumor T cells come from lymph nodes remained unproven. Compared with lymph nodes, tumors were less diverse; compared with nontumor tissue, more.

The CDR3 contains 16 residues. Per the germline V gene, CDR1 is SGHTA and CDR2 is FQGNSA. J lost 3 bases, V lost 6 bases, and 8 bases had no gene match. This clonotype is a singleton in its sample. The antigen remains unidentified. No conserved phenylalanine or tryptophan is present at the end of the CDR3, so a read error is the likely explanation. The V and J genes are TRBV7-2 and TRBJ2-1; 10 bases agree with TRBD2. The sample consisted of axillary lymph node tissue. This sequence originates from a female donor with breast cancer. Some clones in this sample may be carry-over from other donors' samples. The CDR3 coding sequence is TGTGCCAGCAGTTTGGTTCGGACTAGCGGCTACAATGAGCAGTTCCTC. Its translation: CASSLVRTSGYNEQFL.